This entry concerns a single TCR beta chain. Its matching antigen is unknown. Germline loops: CDR1 SGDLS, CDR2 YYNGEE. The CDR3 totals 14 residues. Germline trimming cut 8 bases from V and 2 bases from J; bases unmatched to any gene: 7. This entry comes from a study of chemoradiotherapy in HPV16-positive cancers. Study overall: A couple of HPV16-positive patients' cells yielded candidate HPV-specific clones and common motifs.

The study's findings and limits: Candidate HPV-specific clones and E7-related TCR motifs grew in tumor during treatment. Functional assays defining HPV-specific T cells used only a couple of HPV16-positive patients.

Method: immunoSEQ multiplex PCR; TCRdb's copy keeps in-frame clones and lacks some. This table has about 8,000 clones, around 70% appearing once. This sample was obtained from a patient who underwent chemoradiotherapy. This clonotype was obtained from a human donor with HPV-associated anogenital cancer. The J gene is TRBJ1-5, the V gene TRBV9; 7 bases match TRBD1. The CDR3 bases are TGTGCCAGTGCTAGGGACAGCCGCAATCAGCCCCAGCATTTT. Translation gives CASARDSRNQPQHF. The entire variable domain, with the rest obtained from reference TRBV9 and TRBJ1-5, is as follows: DSGVTQTPKHLITATGQRVTLRCSPRSGDLSVYWYQQSLDQGLQFLIQYYNGEERAKGNILERFSAQQFPDLHSELNLSSLELGDSALYFCASARDSRNQPQHFGDGTRLSIL.